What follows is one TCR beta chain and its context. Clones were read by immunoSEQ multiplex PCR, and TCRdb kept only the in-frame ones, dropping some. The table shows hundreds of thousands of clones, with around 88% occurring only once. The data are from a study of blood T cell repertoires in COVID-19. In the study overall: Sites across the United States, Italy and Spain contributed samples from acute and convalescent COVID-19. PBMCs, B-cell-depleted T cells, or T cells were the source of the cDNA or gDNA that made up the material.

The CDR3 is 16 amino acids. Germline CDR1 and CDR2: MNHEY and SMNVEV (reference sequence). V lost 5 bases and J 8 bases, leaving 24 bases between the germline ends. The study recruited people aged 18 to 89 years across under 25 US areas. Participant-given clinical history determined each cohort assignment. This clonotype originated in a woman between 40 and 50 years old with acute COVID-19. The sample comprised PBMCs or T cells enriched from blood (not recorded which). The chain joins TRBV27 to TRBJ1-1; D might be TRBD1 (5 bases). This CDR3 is CASSLSHGHTMGEAFF. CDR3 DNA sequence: TGTGCCAGCAGTCTGTCCCACGGACACACGATGGGCGAAGCTTTCTTT.